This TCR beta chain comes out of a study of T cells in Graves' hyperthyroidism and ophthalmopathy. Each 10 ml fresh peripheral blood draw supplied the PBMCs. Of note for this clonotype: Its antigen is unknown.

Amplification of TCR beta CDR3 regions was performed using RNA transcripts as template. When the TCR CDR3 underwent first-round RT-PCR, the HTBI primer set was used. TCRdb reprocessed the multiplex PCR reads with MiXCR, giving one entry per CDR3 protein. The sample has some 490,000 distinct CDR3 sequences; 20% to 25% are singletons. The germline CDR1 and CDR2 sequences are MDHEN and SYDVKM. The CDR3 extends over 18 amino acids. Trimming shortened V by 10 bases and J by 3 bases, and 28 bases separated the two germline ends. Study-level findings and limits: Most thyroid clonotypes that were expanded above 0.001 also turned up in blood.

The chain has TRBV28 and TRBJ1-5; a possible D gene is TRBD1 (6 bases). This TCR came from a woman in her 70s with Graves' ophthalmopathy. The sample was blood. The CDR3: CANRSQGRRLPNNQPQHF. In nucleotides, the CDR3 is TGTGCCAACAGATCACAGGGCCGACGACTCCCCAACAATCAGCCCCAGCATTTT.